The 31 T cell receptor beta chains reported below all come from one sample, sequenced in a study of response to subunit inactivated influenza vaccine. MiXCR, run by TCRdb on the RT-PCR reads, gives a single entry per CDR3 protein. The sample holds some 800,000 distinct CDR3 sequences; approximately 21% are singletons and the top ten take 10%. The source was PBMCs from blood, collected 4 to 6 days after vaccination. All receptors derive from a man over 45 who received an inactivated influenza vaccine.

In nucleotides, the CDR3 is TGCAGTGCTAGCCGACTAGCGGGAGGGCGTATAAGCACAGATACGCAGTATTTT. It encodes CSASRLAGGRISTDTQYF. The rearrangement uses TRBV20-1 and TRBJ2-3, with 14 nucleotides matching TRBD2. J was trimmed by 0 bases and V by 3 bases; bases with no gene match: 8. CDR1 DFQATT and CDR2 SNEGSKA come from the germline V gene (reference sequence). The CDR3 is made up of 18 amino acids.

This rearrangement joins TRBV10-3 to TRBJ2-3; unclear D gene. The CDR3 is 14 amino acids. Germline-derived CDR1 and CDR2 are ENHRY and SYGVKD. Trimming removed 0 bases from V and 1 base from J, with 5 bases in between. The CDR3 DNA reads as TGTGCCATCAGTGAGTCGATATGCACAGATACGCAGTATTTT. Translating it yields CAISESICTDTQYF.

This clonotype was seen only a few times. The CDR3 bases are TGTGCCAGCAGCTCTACCGGGACTAGCAGAGAGACCCAGTACTTC. Translating gives CASSSTGTSRETQYF. The chain carries TRBV7-2 and TRBJ2-5, with 9 bases aligning to TRBD2. V lost 4 bases, J lost 4 bases, and 7 bases stayed unmatched. The germline V gene encodes CDR1 SGHTA and CDR2 FQGNSA. The CDR3 length is 15 residues.

The J gene is TRBJ2-1, the V gene TRBV27; TRBD2 matches at 9 bases. CDR1 is MNHEY and CDR2 is SMNVEV in the germline V gene (reference sequence). The J segment lost 2 bases and the V segment lost 6 bases, leaving 8 bases of the junction unmatched. The CDR3 covers 16 residues. The CDR3 sequence is CASSHLSGSAYNEQFF. Here the CDR3 DNA reads TGTGCCAGCAGCCATCTTAGCGGGAGCGCCTACAATGAGCAGTTCTTC.

This rearrangement joins TRBV20-1 to TRBJ1-5; D may be TRBD1 (5 bases). Trimming removed 5 bases from V and 6 bases from J, with 17 bases in between. CDR3 length equals 14 residues. The germline gives CDR1 DFQATT, CDR2 SNEGSKA (reference sequence). Here the CDR3 reads CSAAGGGLAQPQHF. The DNA of the CDR3 is TGCAGTGCTGCGGGGGGAGGGTTGGCTCAGCCCCAGCATTTT.

This sequence joins TRBV7-9 and TRBJ2-3, with D possibly TRBD1 on 5 matching bases. The germline V and J ends were trimmed by 8 bases and 6 bases, with 12 bases remaining between them. The CDR3 sequence is 12 residues long. Germline V gene sequence: CDR1 SEHNR, CDR2 FQNEAQ (reference sequence). CDR3 region: CASARGGDTQYF. CDR3 in DNA: TGTGCCAGCGCAAGGGGCGGCGATACGCAGTATTTT.

This clonotype was seen a few times. The DNA of the CDR3 is TGCGCCAGCAGCCCGATTTTCGGTATCAATCAGCCCCAGCATTTT. This gives the protein CASSPIFGINQPQHF. The chain joins TRBV5-1 to TRBJ1-5; D gene unclear. This CDR3 spans 15 amino acids. The germline gives CDR1 SGHRS, CDR2 YFSETQ. Trimming shortened V by 4 bases and J by 3 bases, and 14 bases separated the two germline ends.

The rearrangement links TRBV5-1 to TRBJ2-5, with D unclear. This CDR3 is built from 13 residues. CDR1 is SGHRS and CDR2 is YFSETQ in the germline V gene. V was shortened by 4 bases and J by 0 bases, with 7 bases between the two germline ends. CDR3 nucleotides: TGCGCCAGCAGCAACCAGTACCAAGAGACCCAGTACTTC. Encoded protein: CASSNQYQETQYF.

The J gene is TRBJ2-7, the V gene TRBV3-1; D may be TRBD2 (6 bases). CDR3 length: 15 amino acids. From germline, CDR1 is LGHDT and CDR2 YNNKEL (reference sequence). V was clipped by 4 bases and J by 2 bases, with 15 bases between them. This CDR3 is CASSPSGTQAYEQYF. The CDR3 region has the DNA TGTGCCAGCAGCCCTTCTGGGACTCAAGCCTACGAGCAGTACTTC.

J is TRBJ2-1 and V is TRBV6-1; 8 bases line up with TRBD2. The trim removed 8 bases at V and 6 bases at J, leaving 9 bases unmatched. Germline-derived CDR1 and CDR2 are MNHNS and SASEGT. The CDR3 runs to 14 residues. CDR3 amino acids: CASFGPGGPNEQFF. The DNA for the CDR3 is TGTGCCAGCTTTGGACCGGGGGGGCCCAATGAGCAGTTCTTC.

This clonotype has a handful of counts. V is TRBV19 and J is TRBJ1-5, with D unclear. Trimming shortened V by 7 bases and J by 0 bases, and 13 bases separated the two germline ends. Germline loops: CDR1 LNHDA, CDR2 SQIVND (reference sequence). The CDR3 loop spans 15 amino acids. The CDR3 spells CASNYRRGSNQPQHF. In nucleotides, the CDR3 is TGTGCCAGTAATTACCGGCGGGGTAGCAATCAGCCCCAGCATTTT.

This clonotype has more than one count but fewer than ten. This chain links TRBV20-1 with TRBJ2-5; TRBD2 matches at 13 bases. The J segment lost 0 bases and the V segment lost 1 base, leaving 2 bases of the junction unmatched. There are 16 residues in the CDR3. Germline V gives CDR1 DFQATT, CDR2 SNEGSKA (reference sequence). The DNA for the CDR3 is TGCAGTGCTAGAGGGACTAGCGGGAGATACCAAGAGACCCAGTACTTC. The encoded protein is CSARGTSGRYQETQYF.

This clonotype was observed a handful of times. The V call is TRBV5-5, the J call TRBJ2-7; D ambiguous. The CDR3 is 15 amino acids. V was shortened by 0 bases and J by 7 bases, with 17 bases between the two germline ends. In germline, CDR1 is SGHKS, CDR2 YYEKEE (reference sequence). The CDR3, as DNA: TGTGCCAGCAGCTTGGGTTCTTCCAGTCCTCAGGAGCAGTACTTC. This translates into CASSLGSSSPQEQYF. The whole variable domain, remainder taken from reference TRBV5-5 and TRBJ2-7, is DAGVTQSPTHLIKTRGQQVTLRCSPISGHKSVSWYQQVLGQGPQFIFQYYEKEERGRGNFPDRFSARQFPNYSSELNVNALLLGDSALYLCASSLGSSSPQEQYFGPGTRLTVT.

This chain links TRBV12-3 or TRBV12-4 with TRBJ1-1, with 10 bases that match TRBD1. Unmatched junction bases numbered 9, after V lost 3 bases and J lost 2 bases. The CDR3 sequence is 17 residues long. The CDR3, as DNA: TGTGCCAGCAGTTTTGGGACAGGGGCGCCCCTTAACACTGAAGCTTTCTTT. It encodes CASSFGTGAPLNTEAFF.

The chain joins TRBV4-2 to TRBJ2-7, with D uncertain. The germline V and J ends were trimmed by 0 bases and 3 bases, with 9 bases remaining between them. Germline values: CDR1 LGHNA, CDR2 YNFKEQ. CDR3 length equals 14 residues. The CDR3: CASSQDRPVYEQYF. The CDR3 DNA sequence: TGTGCCAGCAGCCAAGATCGGCCAGTCTACGAGCAGTACTTC.

This clonotype appeared a few times. V and J are TRBV4-1 and TRBJ2-3; TRBD2 agrees at 8 bases. V was pared by 1 base and J by 6 bases, with 3 bases of the junction left unmatched. The CDR3 spans 14 residues. CDR1 is MGHRA, CDR2 YSYEKL, per germline. The CDR3 nucleotides are TGCGCCAGCAGCCAAGTAGGCGGGGGGGATACGCAGTATTTT. Protein product: CASSQVGGGDTQYF.

This chain joins TRBV12-3 or TRBV12-4 and TRBJ2-3; TRBD1 or TRBD2 may be the D gene (5 bases each). The ends were cut back, 6 bases at V and 3 bases at J, with 10 bases in the middle. The CDR3 contains 13 residues. This CDR3 is CASRPGPTDTQYF. DNA of the CDR3: TGTGCCAGCAGGCCGGGGCCGACAGATACGCAGTATTTT.

The chain has TRBV6-2 or TRBV6-3 and TRBJ2-5; possibly TRBD2 for D (5 bases). Germline V gene data show CDR1 as MNHEY and CDR2 as SVGEGT. V lost 8 bases and J 2 bases, leaving 15 bases between the germline ends. The CDR3 extends over 14 amino acids. CDR3 loop: CASAPQREQETQYF. CDR3 in DNA: TGTGCCAGCGCCCCCCAACGGGAACAAGAGACCCAGTACTTC.

This clonotype was seen only a few times. This sequence joins TRBV7-2 and TRBJ2-7; D possibly corresponds to TRBD2 (8 bases). The CDR3 consists of 15 residues. Germline assignment: CDR1 SGHTA and CDR2 FQGNSA. Trimming stripped 1 base from V and 6 bases from J, with 16 bases between. CDR3 bases: TGTGCCAGCAGCTTAGGACTAGCGTCAGGGGGCGAGCAGTACTTC. It translates to CASSLGLASGGEQYF. Looking up the rest from reference TRBV7-2 and TRBJ2-7 gives the full variable domain: GAGVSQSPSNKVTEKGKDVELRCDPISGHTALYWYRQSLGQGLEFLIYFQGNSAPDKSGLPSDRFSAERTGGSVSTLTIQRTQQEDSAVYLCASSLGLASGGEQYFGPGTRLTVT.

The V call is TRBV20-1, the J call TRBJ2-5; TRBD2 matches 11 bases. Germline CDR1 and CDR2: DFQATT and SNEGSKA (reference sequence). V lost 7 bases to trimming and J lost 0 bases; unmatched junction nucleotides: 7. The CDR3 covers 15 residues. This CDR3 reads CSVILLAGDQETQYF. CDR3 nucleotide sequence: TGCAGTGTTATCCTACTAGCGGGGGACCAAGAGACCCAGTACTTC.

In this sample, this clonotype turned up once. A read error may account for a junction end that differs from germline. V gene TRBV5-1 combines with J gene TRBJ2-3; 12 bases line up with TRBD2. CDR3 length: 15 amino acids. CDR1 is SGHRS, CDR2 YFSETQ, per germline. The CDR3 DNA sequence: TGCGCCAGCAGTTGGACTAGCGGGGAGGCAGAGACGCAGTATTTT. Translating it yields CASSWTSGEAETQYF.

The rearrangement uses TRBV20-1 and TRBJ2-3; tentatively, D is TRBD2 (6 bases). The CDR3 totals 15 residues. CDR1 is DFQATT and CDR2 is SNEGSKA in the germline V gene (reference sequence). V lost 6 bases to trimming and J lost 2 bases, with 18 bases between them. The CDR3, as DNA: TGCAGTGCACGGGACTTTACAACCTCCACAGATACGCAGTATTTT. Translating gives CSARDFTTSTDTQYF.

A few counts support this clonotype. The chain carries TRBV20-1 and TRBJ2-2; D perhaps matches TRBD2 (6 bases). The ends were cut back, 7 bases at V and 4 bases at J, with 13 bases in the middle. The CDR3 extends over 13 amino acids. CDR1 is DFQATT, CDR2 SNEGSKA, per germline (reference sequence). CDR3 residues: CSVTSWGTGELFF. CDR3 bases: TGCAGTGTTACTAGCTGGGGCACCGGGGAGCTGTTTTTT.

This clonotype was detected ten times or more. This chain links TRBV20-1 with TRBJ2-7; 10 nucleotides match TRBD2. The CDR3 contains 15 residues. Germline CDR1 is DFQATT and CDR2 is SNEGSKA (reference sequence). Losses at the gene ends were 0 bases for V and 1 base for J; bases not matched to a gene: 3. The CDR3 reads CSARDPSGSSYEQYF. The CDR3 DNA reads as TGCAGTGCTAGAGATCCTAGCGGGAGTTCCTACGAGCAGTACTTC.

This clonotype has only a few counts. One end of the junction does not line up with germline, which may come from a read error. The chain is built from TRBV2 and TRBJ1-2; D possibly corresponds to TRBD1 (5 bases). Germline V gene lookup returns CDR1 SNHLY and CDR2 FYNNEI. The CDR3 loop spans 12 amino acids. This chain's CDR3 is CASSEATAPFGF. As DNA, the CDR3 is TGTGCCAGCAGTGAAGCGACAGCGCCCTTCGGCTTC.

This clonotype occurred a few times. CDR3 sequence reads: CASSWTGGEQYF. The CDR3 DNA follows: TGTGCCAGCAGCTGGACAGGGGGCGAGCAGTACTTC. The chain recombines TRBV7-2 with TRBJ2-7; TRBD1 agrees at 10 bases. This CDR3 is built from 12 residues. Germline CDR1 reads SGHTA; CDR2 reads FQGNSA. V trimming: 4 bases; J trimming: 6 bases; junction bases outside the gene matches: 0.

On this clonotype: Compared with germline, one end of the junction differs, possibly owing to a read error. The V gene is TRBV15, the J gene TRBJ1-5; weak D call: TRBD1 (5 bases). CDR1 is LNHNV, CDR2 YYDKDF, per germline (reference sequence). This CDR3 is 17 amino acids long. CDR3 protein: CATSRVGLSWGKQPQHF. In DNA form, the CDR3 reads TGTGCCACCAGCAGAGTGGGGCTCTCATGGGGCAAACAGCCCCAGCATTTT.

This clonotype was picked up a small number of times. This chain uses TRBV5-5 with TRBJ2-7; TRBD2 agrees at 7 bases. Germline V gene sequence: CDR1 SGHKS, CDR2 YYEKEE (reference sequence). With V trimmed by 1 base and J by 4 bases, 8 bases remained unmatched. The CDR3 extends over 15 amino acids. The CDR3 reads CASSLRTGGRYEQYF. CDR3 nucleotide sequence: TGTGCCAGCAGCTTGAGGACGGGAGGCCGATACGAGCAGTACTTC.

This chain links TRBV10-3 with TRBJ2-5, with a tentative D call TRBD2 (6 bases). This CDR3 is 13 amino acids long. V was pared by 8 bases and J by 5 bases, with 15 bases between. CDR1 and CDR2 (germline): ENHRY, SYGVKD. DNA for the CDR3: TGTGCCATCCTGGGGGGAATAGGGGAGACCCAGTACTTC. Amino acids: CAILGGIGETQYF.

This clonotype occurred a few times. The chain links TRBV7-2 to TRBJ2-7; TRBD1 is a possible D gene (5 bases). The length of the CDR3 is 15 residues. Germline assignment: CDR1 SGHTA and CDR2 FQGNSA. V lost 6 bases to trimming and J lost 0 bases, with 15 bases between them. The CDR3 bases are TGTGCCAGCAGTTACAGGCCCGGTAGCTCCTACGAGCAGTACTTC. This translates into CASSYRPGSSYEQYF.

This clonotype was seen a handful of times. The CDR3 loop reads CASSQVLGQGGAETQYF. As DNA, the CDR3 is TGTGCCAGCAGCCAAGTCTTGGGACAGGGGGGCGCGGAGACCCAGTACTTC. V gene TRBV4-2 combines with J gene TRBJ2-5, with 11 bases that match TRBD1. This CDR3 region has 17 residues. After removal of 1 base from V and 5 bases from J, the junction contained 9 bases not matched to a gene. Germline V gives CDR1 LGHNA, CDR2 YNFKEQ.